The clone carrying this TCR beta chain has a handful of counts. The CDR3 carries no conserved terminal phenylalanine or tryptophan, so it likely arises from a read error. Trimming left V 4 bases short and J 11 bases short, with 20 bases between. This CDR3 contains 13 residues. CDR1 is SQVTM and CDR2 is ANQGSEA in the germline V gene. This sample is part of a study of neurological immune-mediated disorders. Each CDR3 protein is one row after TCRdb ran MiXCR on the 5' RACE reads. The sample contains about 25,000 distinct CDR3 sequences, around 3.4% of which appear only once. The genes are TRBV29-1 and TRBJ1-2; weak D call: TRBD1 (6 bases). Specimen: PBMCs. The sequence was collected from a woman in her 30s with multiple sclerosis. The CDR3 region has the DNA TGCAGCGTTGGAATCAGGGGCCTTCGCTTGTACACCAAC. This translates into CSVGIRGLRLYTN.